This T cell receptor (beta chain) was captured by sequencing in a study of shared T cell receptors in the human thymus. Germline loops: CDR1 MDHEN, CDR2 SYDVKM. This CDR3 contains 13 residues. With 4 bases removed from V and 5 bases from J, the gap between germline ends came to 12 bases. Assay: immunoSEQ multiplex PCR; the TCRdb copy retains only in-frame clones and omits some. The data show 450,000 to 650,000 clones, with more than 75% seen just once and roughly 0.013% held by the top ten. In its sample, this clone was seen a few times. The same sample was also studied in work on human thymus T cells.

Sequencing input: thymocytes. The V gene is TRBV28, the J gene TRBJ2-7; no clear D. The TCR comes from a boy in the first two years of life with a congenital heart defect. Here the CDR3 DNA reads TGTGCCAGCAGTTACCTCATGGCCAACGAGCAGTACTTC. Encoded protein: CASSYLMANEQYF.